The present T cell receptor (beta chain) was sequenced within a study of a mutant IDH1 vaccine in newly diagnosed glioma. Of note for this clone: What it recognizes is unknown.

Libraries were prepared by immunoSEQ multiplex PCR; TCRdb keeps only in-frame clonotypes and omits some of them. The repertoire includes over 45,000 clones, around three quarters of them detected once, and approximately 5.3% sits in the top ten. The CDR3 totals 18 residues. Germline assignment: CDR1 SGHDN and CDR2 FVKESK. The V end was cut by 3 bases, the J end by 0 bases, with 18 bases between. Time point described: week 47, end of study. Each dose delivered 300 ug of mutant IDH1 20-mer peptide subcutaneously with imiquimod. The chain employs TRBV14 and TRBJ2-1; D possibly corresponds to TRBD1 (6 bases). The starting material was PBMCs, obtained from a glioma patient whose treatment included an IDH1 peptide vaccine. The sequence was collected from a man over 45 with glioma. In DNA, the CDR3 is TGTGCCAGCAGCCACTCCTACGGGCACAGGGACTCCTACAATGAGCAGTTCTTC. Its protein product is CASSHSYGHRDSYNEQFF.